This T cell receptor beta chain originates from a study of regulatory T cells in long-lasting Graves disease (dated by TCRdb to the early 2020s). The study in broad terms: Patients with newly diagnosed Graves' disease had been on antithyroid drugs for under 3 months. The study took place in China and was registered as a clinical trial. Peripheral blood TCR sequencing and RNA sequencing compared persistent Graves' disease patients with newly diagnosed Graves' disease patients. A total of approximately 35 samples underwent TCR sequencing: some 13 from persistent and 20 from newly diagnosed Graves' disease patients. What the authors observed across the whole study: Sequencing and analysis were limited to the TCR beta chain. Preferential use of TRBV28, TRBJ1-2 and TRBJ2-5 was observed in persistent disease, whereas TRBV20-1 and TRBJ2-1 were favored in newly diagnosed disease. More public clonotypes were shared among persistent patients (under 3,000) than among newly diagnosed patients (more than 950). Lower TCR Shannon entropy and fewer highly expanded clones were observed in persistent Graves' disease patients than in newly diagnosed patients, which suggested clonal expansion. The authors acknowledged the small sample size as a limitation that may reduce accuracy. Only peripheral blood was studied, because thyroid tissue, the primary lesion, was inaccessible.

The label giving this sample's time point can be read as: newly diagnosed GD, antithyroid drugs for less than 3 months. RNA was extracted from PBMCs in TRIzol for both TCR sequencing and RNA sequencing. The diagnosis of Graves' disease followed American Thyroid Association guidelines. Patients were recruited from an endocrinology department in Xi'an, China. Each patient gave about 9.1 milliliters of peripheral blood, collected in an EDTA anticoagulant tube. Ficoll Paque Plus density gradient separation was used to isolate PBMCs, and no further T cell sorting was done. An Agilent 2100 Bioanalyzer and agarose gel were used to check RNA quality, while a NanoDrop 2000 measured RNA concentration. CDR1 and CDR2 (SGHDT, YYEEEE) derive from the germline V gene. The CDR3 spans 15 residues, from the cysteine through the phenylalanine. Only the CDR3 DNA stays, 45 bases, in frame from base 1. Trimmed from V: 1 base; trimmed from J: 6 bases; junction bases lacking a gene match: 7.

The table lists this clonotype with a count of one. Its antigen remains unidentified. Base quality data are lacking; no much larger clone is found one base away. Support from one read is weak. Libraries came from multiplex PCR. Sequencing was performed on an Illumina HiSeq 4000. CDR3 regions were amplified by Arm-PCR with iRepertoire HTBI primers to construct TCR beta libraries. Before sequencing, the PCR products underwent gel purification. The paper's processing steps were these. Gene usage analysis of CDR3 amino acid clonotypes relied on the roughly 60 TRBV and 13 to 15 TRBJ segments identified across samples. COPE and FqMerger were used to merge filtered high-quality paired reads into contigs. BLAST was used to align contigs to IMGT TRBV, TRBD and TRBJ reference genes, and CDR3 was defined according to IMGT. Clonotypes above 0.1% frequency were classified as highly expanded clones. Shannon entropy served as the measure of repertoire diversity, while the Gini coefficient captured V-J evenness. Clonotypes shared by more than one individual were considered public. In TCRdb, the public reads were trimmed at Q25 with fastp and aligned with MiXCR, with productive beta chains retained. Here each entry gathers all rows of one CDR3 protein and keeps the most common genes and DNA. Here the V and J calls rest on TCRdb's processing, not on the authors' analysis. The sample table holds some 330,000 distinct CDR3 sequences, of which approximately 10% were seen once. The leading ten clones occupy under 20% of the sample.

A further study also used this sample, focusing on T cells in Graves' hyperthyroidism and ophthalmopathy. As described in the second report: Stable Graves' hyperthyroidism was defined as the absence of progression to ophthalmopathy over 18 months of follow-up. Hyperthyroidism patients were aged 18 to 65 years and newly diagnosed, with disease duration of less than 2 months. Patients with uncontrolled infections, other autoimmune diseases, pregnancy or lactation were excluded. Clinical symptoms, serum thyroxine and TRAb, thyroid ultrasound, and orbital computed tomography formed the basis for the diagnoses. The first round of RT-PCR for the TCR CDR3 was performed with the HTBI primer set and the Qiagen OneStep RT-PCR kit. Most expanded thyroid clonotypes (frequency above 0.001) were also detected in blood, suggesting blood repertoires may reflect thyroid immune responses. Ophthalmopathy was separated from stable hyperthyroidism by a 13 V-J signature model, with around 90% sensitivity and about 81% specificity obtained in cross-validation and 80%/75% obtained in testing. During validation, the model predicted progression to ophthalmopathy a median of around 6 months ahead of onset, with just under 71% sensitivity and around 73% specificity. TCR V-J signatures able to tell the groups apart were searched for in a discovery cohort of 95 or so patients, of whom over 40 had Graves' ophthalmopathy and about 60 had stable Graves' hyperthyroidism. Prospective prediction of ophthalmopathy was tested in an independent validation cohort consisting of fewer than 20 hyperthyroidism patients and around 16 patients who later progressed to ophthalmopathy. The roughly 90 discovery patients were divided at random into training and test sets in a 7:3 ratio. The study also compared thyroid tissue and blood T-cell repertoires from several Graves' hyperthyroidism patients. After sampling, hyperthyroidism patients received methimazole starting at 30 mg daily, and ophthalmopathy patients received high-dose intravenous methylprednisolone. Libraries were constructed in a second round of multiplex PCR, after which size selection and purification were performed. Libraries were sequenced paired-end with 100 bp reads on an Illumina HiSeq2000. SOAPnuke was used to process the raw data, throwing out any read that contained adapters or uncalled bases, had a mean Phred below 15, or lacked an exact constant-primer or identifier match. High-quality paired reads were merged with COPE v1.2.5, and unique nucleotide sequences were defined as clonotypes. MiTCR v1.1 was used to align the clonotypes against IMGT TRBV, TRBD and TRBJ reference segments. The analysis was restricted to V-J combinations with a frequency above 0.0001, which together covered 99.2% of the repertoires. The TCS score was defined as F50 (clonal expansion) divided by E x V (chaos), with BLOSUM62-based TCRdist calculated between CDR3 peptides within each V-J. Welch's t-statistics and random forest reduced around 550 V-J features to 13, which were used in a naive Bayes classifier (R e1071). Sample size was not statistically predetermined, and blinding of investigators to group allocation was not performed. TCR Vbeta CDR3 sequencing of 120 to 150 peripheral blood samples (over 40 ophthalmopathy, over 70 hyperthyroidism and approximately 17 progressor patients) is reported in the paper.

The source of this sequence is a woman aged 18-30 years with Graves disease. Donor details come from another sample of the same person, matched by shared clones. Rearrangement joined TRBV5-6 to TRBJ2-1; 7 middle bases align to TRBD2. The sequences come from peripheral blood mononuclear cells (PBMCs), collected at new diagnosis, from a patient treated with antithyroid drugs. In nucleotides, the sequence is TGTGCCAGCAGCTTGAGCCGGGAGGTCTTCAATGAGCAGTTCTTC. Its amino acids are CASSLSREVFNEQFF.